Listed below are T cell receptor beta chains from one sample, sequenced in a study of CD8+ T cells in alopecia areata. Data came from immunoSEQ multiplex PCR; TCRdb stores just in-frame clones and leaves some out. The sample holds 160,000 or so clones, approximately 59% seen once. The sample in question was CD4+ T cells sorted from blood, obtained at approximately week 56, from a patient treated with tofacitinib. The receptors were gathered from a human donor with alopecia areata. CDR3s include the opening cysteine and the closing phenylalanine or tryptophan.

cdr3_aa: CASSQELGTGANVLTF
j_call: TRBJ2-6
cdr3_length: 16
v_call: TRBV4-2

cdr3_aa: CAISGGRTADTQYF
j_call: TRBJ2-3
cdr3_length: 14
v_call: TRBV10-3

cdr3_aa: CSAGGETQYF
j_call: TRBJ2-5
cdr3_length: 10
v_call: TRBV20-1

cdr3_aa: CASSQGTGTGNQPQHF
j_call: TRBJ1-5
cdr3_length: 16
v_call: TRBV4-1

cdr3_aa: CASSLYSTNEKLFF
j_call: TRBJ1-4
cdr3_length: 14
v_call: TRBV27

cdr3_aa: CASGSPGANTEAFF
j_call: TRBJ1-1
cdr3_length: 14
v_call: TRBV12-5

cdr3_aa: CASSRGEGDTQYF
j_call: TRBJ2-3
cdr3_length: 13
v_call: TRBV5-1

cdr3_aa: CSVEGDSGELFF
j_call: TRBJ2-2
cdr3_length: 12
v_call: TRBV29-1

cdr3_aa: CATSSSGTYEQYF
j_call: TRBJ2-7
cdr3_length: 13
v_call: TRBV15

cdr3_aa: CASSLPPAGEQYF
j_call: TRBJ2-7
cdr3_length: 13
v_call: TRBV7-9

cdr3_aa: CSAGQVGTFYGYTF
j_call: TRBJ1-2
cdr3_length: 14
v_call: TRBV29-1

cdr3_aa: CATSGSSYNEQFF
j_call: TRBJ2-1
cdr3_length: 13
v_call: TRBV15

cdr3_aa: CASKQGLAKNIQYF
j_call: TRBJ2-4
cdr3_length: 14
v_call: TRBV2

cdr3_aa: CATSIAGREQYF
j_call: TRBJ2-7
cdr3_length: 12
v_call: TRBV15

cdr3_aa: CASRNENTGELFF
j_call: TRBJ2-2
cdr3_length: 13
v_call: TRBV5-1

cdr3_aa: CASGRTGNYGYTF
j_call: TRBJ1-2
cdr3_length: 13
v_call: TRBV6-5

cdr3_aa: CASKRTALPDTQYF
j_call: TRBJ2-3
cdr3_length: 14
v_call: TRBV2

cdr3_aa: CASSQTEKEETQYF
j_call: TRBJ2-5
cdr3_length: 14
v_call: TRBV23-1

cdr3_aa: CASKSAQRNTEAFF
j_call: TRBJ1-1
cdr3_length: 14
v_call: TRBV6-5

cdr3_aa: CAISESTRGIYGYTF
j_call: TRBJ1-2
cdr3_length: 15
v_call: TRBV10-3

cdr3_aa: CASRTGSPGDEQYF
j_call: TRBJ2-7
cdr3_length: 14
v_call: TRBV28

cdr3_aa: CASSLTGYGYTF
j_call: TRBJ1-2
cdr3_length: 12
v_call: TRBV7-2

cdr3_aa: CASRTAENIQYF
j_call: TRBJ2-4
cdr3_length: 12
v_call: TRBV6-5

cdr3_aa: CASSLYRGNTEAFF
j_call: TRBJ1-1
cdr3_length: 14
v_call: TRBV6-1

cdr3_aa: CASSFTGELFF
j_call: TRBJ2-2
cdr3_length: 11
v_call: TRBV6-1

cdr3_aa: CASSLVLGLSTDTQYF
j_call: TRBJ2-3
cdr3_length: 16
v_call: TRBV7-9

cdr3_aa: CAISKDSYGYTF
j_call: TRBJ1-2
cdr3_length: 12
v_call: TRBV10-3

cdr3_aa: CAWSSTGSLPQHF
j_call: TRBJ1-5
cdr3_length: 13
v_call: TRBV30

cdr3_aa: CASEGSSYEQYF
j_call: TRBJ2-7
cdr3_length: 12
v_call: TRBV28

cdr3_aa: CASSLGWPNTGELFF
j_call: TRBJ2-2
cdr3_length: 15
v_call: TRBV7-3

cdr3_aa: CASSRLAASYNEQFF
j_call: TRBJ2-1
cdr3_length: 15
v_call: TRBV2

cdr3_aa: CSVQRTGMGYNEQFF
j_call: TRBJ2-1
cdr3_length: 15
v_call: TRBV29-1

cdr3_aa: CASSSPPGGETQYF
j_call: TRBJ2-5
cdr3_length: 14
v_call: TRBV7-2

cdr3_aa: CASSLRISYEQYF
j_call: TRBJ2-7
cdr3_length: 13
v_call: TRBV11-1

cdr3_aa: CSVGEGRQTQYF
j_call: TRBJ2-5
cdr3_length: 12
v_call: TRBV29-1

cdr3_aa: CASRSGTVNTEAFF
j_call: TRBJ1-1
cdr3_length: 14
v_call: TRBV7-2

cdr3_aa: CASGQGVTQETQYF
j_call: TRBJ2-5
cdr3_length: 14
v_call: TRBV12-5

cdr3_aa: CASSEGDSGANVLTF
j_call: TRBJ2-6
cdr3_length: 15
v_call: TRBV2

cdr3_aa: CASSWDVSGNTIYF
j_call: TRBJ1-3
cdr3_length: 14
v_call: TRBV7-9

cdr3_aa: CASSLDVVYGYTF
j_call: TRBJ1-2
cdr3_length: 13
v_call: TRBV7-9

cdr3_aa: CASSPTDRDYYGYTF
j_call: TRBJ1-2
cdr3_length: 15
v_call: TRBV19

cdr3_aa: CSVGLRQVQETQYF
j_call: TRBJ2-5
cdr3_length: 14
v_call: TRBV29-1